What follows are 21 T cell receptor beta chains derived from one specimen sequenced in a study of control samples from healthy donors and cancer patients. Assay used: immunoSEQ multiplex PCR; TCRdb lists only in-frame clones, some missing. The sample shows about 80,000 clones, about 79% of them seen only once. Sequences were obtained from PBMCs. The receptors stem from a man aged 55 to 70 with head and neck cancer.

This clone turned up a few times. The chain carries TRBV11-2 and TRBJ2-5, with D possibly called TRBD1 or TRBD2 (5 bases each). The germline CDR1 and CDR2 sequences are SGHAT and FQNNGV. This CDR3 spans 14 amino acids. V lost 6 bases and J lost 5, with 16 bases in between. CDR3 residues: CASSVLWGTETQYF. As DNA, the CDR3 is TGTGCCAGCAGTGTGCTCTGGGGGACGGAGACCCAGTACTTC.

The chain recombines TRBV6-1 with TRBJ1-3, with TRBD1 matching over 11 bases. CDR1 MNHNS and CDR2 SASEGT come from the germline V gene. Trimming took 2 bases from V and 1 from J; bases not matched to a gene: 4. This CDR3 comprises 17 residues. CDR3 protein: CASSERTGGESGNTIYF. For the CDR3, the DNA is TGTGCCAGCAGTGAACGGACAGGGGGCGAATCTGGAAACACCATATATTTT.

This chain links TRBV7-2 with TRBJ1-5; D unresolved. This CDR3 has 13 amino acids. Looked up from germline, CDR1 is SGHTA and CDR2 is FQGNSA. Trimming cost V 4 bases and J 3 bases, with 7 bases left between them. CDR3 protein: CASSSAANQPQHF. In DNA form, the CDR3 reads TGTGCCAGCAGCTCGGCGGCCAATCAGCCCCAGCATTTT.

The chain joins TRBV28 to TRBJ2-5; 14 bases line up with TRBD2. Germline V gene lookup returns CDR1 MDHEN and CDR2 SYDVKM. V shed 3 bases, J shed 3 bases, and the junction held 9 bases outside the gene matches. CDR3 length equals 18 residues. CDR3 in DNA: TGTGCCAGCAGTTTGCTCGGGACTAGCGGGAGAAAAGAAGAGACCCAGTACTTC. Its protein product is CASSLLGTSGRKEETQYF. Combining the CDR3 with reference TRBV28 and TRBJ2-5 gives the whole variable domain DVKVTQSSRYLVKRTGEKVFLECVQDMDHENMFWYRQDPGLGLRLIYFSYDVKMKEKGDIPEGYSVSREKKERFSLILESASTNQTSMYLCASSLLGTSGRKEETQYFGPGTRLLVL.

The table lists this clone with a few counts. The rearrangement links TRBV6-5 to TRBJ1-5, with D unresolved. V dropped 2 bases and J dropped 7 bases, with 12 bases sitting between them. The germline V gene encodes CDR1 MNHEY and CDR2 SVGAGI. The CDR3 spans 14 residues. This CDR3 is CASSYDKFTQPQHF. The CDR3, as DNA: TGTGCCAGCAGTTACGATAAATTTACGCAGCCCCAGCATTTT.

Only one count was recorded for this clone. The CDR3 DNA reads TGCAGCGTTGAAGCCCGCGCAGATACGCAGTATTTT. As protein: CSVEARADTQYF. The rearrangement links TRBV29-1 to TRBJ2-3; the D is unclear. The CDR3 length is 12 residues. Trimming pared 1 base from V and 4 bases from J, leaving 6 bases between. The germline V gene encodes CDR1 SQVTM and CDR2 ANQGSEA.

The DNA for the CDR3 is TGTGCCACCAGTGATTTCGGGACAGGCGGGGGAGAGACCCAGTACTTC. This codes for CATSDFGTGGGETQYF. The chain joins TRBV24-1 to TRBJ2-5; perhaps TRBD1 as D (8 bases). This CDR3 is built from 16 residues. V lost 1 base and J 4 bases, leaving 15 bases between the germline ends. CDR1 is KGHDR and CDR2 is SFDVKD in the germline V gene.

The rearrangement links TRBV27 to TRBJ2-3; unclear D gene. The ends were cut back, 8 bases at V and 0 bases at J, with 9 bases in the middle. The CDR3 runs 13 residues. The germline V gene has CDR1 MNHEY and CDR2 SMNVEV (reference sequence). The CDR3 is CASASFSTDTQYF. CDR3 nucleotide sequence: TGTGCCAGCGCCTCCTTTAGCACAGATACGCAGTATTTT.

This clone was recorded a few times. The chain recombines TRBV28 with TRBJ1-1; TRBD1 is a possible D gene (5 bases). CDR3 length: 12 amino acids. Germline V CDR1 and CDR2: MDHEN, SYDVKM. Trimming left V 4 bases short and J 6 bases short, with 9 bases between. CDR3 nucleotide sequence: TGTGCCAGCAGTTCCAGGGTTGCTGAAGCTTTCTTT. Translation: CASSSRVAEAFF.

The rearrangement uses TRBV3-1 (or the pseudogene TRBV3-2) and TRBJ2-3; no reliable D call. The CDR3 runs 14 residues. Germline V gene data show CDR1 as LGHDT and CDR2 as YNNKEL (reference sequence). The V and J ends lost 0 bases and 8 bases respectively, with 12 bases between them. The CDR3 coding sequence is TGTGCCAGCAGCCAAGATACTCAGCTGGTTACGCAGTATTTT. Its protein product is CASSQDTQLVTQYF.

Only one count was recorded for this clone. CDR3 in amino acids: CAISEEKGAGQPQHF. The CDR3 region has the DNA TGTGCCATCAGTGAGGAAAAGGGGGCCGGTCAGCCCCAGCATTTT. This chain connects TRBV10-3 to TRBJ1-5, with 7 bases lining up with TRBD1. Germline V lookup: CDR1 ENHRY, CDR2 SYGVKD. The CDR3 spans 15 residues. With 2 bases clipped from V and 6 bases from J, the junction kept 7 bases outside the gene matches.

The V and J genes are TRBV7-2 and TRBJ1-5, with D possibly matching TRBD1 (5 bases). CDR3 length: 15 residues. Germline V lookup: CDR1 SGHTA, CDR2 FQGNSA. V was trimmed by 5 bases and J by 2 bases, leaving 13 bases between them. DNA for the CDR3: TGTGCCAGCAGCGCAAGACAGTTTGGCAATCAGCCCCAGCATTTT. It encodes CASSARQFGNQPQHF.

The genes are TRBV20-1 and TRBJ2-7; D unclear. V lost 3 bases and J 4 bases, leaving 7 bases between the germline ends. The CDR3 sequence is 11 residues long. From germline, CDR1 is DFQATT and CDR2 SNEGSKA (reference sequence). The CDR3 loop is CSASIDYEQYF. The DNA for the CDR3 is TGCAGTGCTAGTATCGATTACGAGCAGTACTTC.

This chain's CDR3 is CATRAGTPGTDTQYF. The CDR3 DNA follows: TGTGCCACCAGAGCCGGGACTCCGGGCACAGATACGCAGTATTTT. J is TRBJ2-3 and V is TRBV28; a possible D gene is TRBD2 (6 bases). The CDR3 is 15 amino acids. Germline V gene sequence: CDR1 MDHEN, CDR2 SYDVKM. The germline V and J ends were trimmed by 10 bases and 1 base, with 18 bases remaining between them. The full variable domain, its missing parts supplied by reference TRBV28 and TRBJ2-3, is DVKVTQSSRYLVKRTGEKVFLECVQDMDHENMFWYRQDPGLGLRLIYFSYDVKMKEKGDIPEGYSVSREKKERFSLILESASTNQTSMYLCATRAGTPGTDTQYFGPGTRLTVL.

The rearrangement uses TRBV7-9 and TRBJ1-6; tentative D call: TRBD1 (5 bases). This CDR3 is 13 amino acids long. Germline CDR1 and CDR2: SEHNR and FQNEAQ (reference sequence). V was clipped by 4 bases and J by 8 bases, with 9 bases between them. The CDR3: CASSSGTHSPLHF. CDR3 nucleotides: TGTGCCAGCAGCTCCGGGACGCATTCACCCCTCCACTTT. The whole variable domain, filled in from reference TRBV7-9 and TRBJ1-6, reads DTGVSQNPRHKITKRGQNVTFRCDPISEHNRLYWYRQTLGQGPEFLTYFQNEAQLEKSRLLSDRFSAERPKGSFSTLEIQRTEQGDSAMYLCASSSGTHSPLHFGNGTRLTVT.

The CDR3 nucleotides read TGTGCCAGCAGCTTAGGCAGGGCGAATTCACCCCTCCACTTT. It translates to CASSLGRANSPLHF. This chain connects TRBV5-4 to TRBJ1-6; a weak D match, TRBD1 (5 bases). The CDR3 is 14 residues long. The V gene lost 2 bases and the J gene lost 7 bases, with 10 bases spanning the gap. Germline CDR1 and CDR2: SGHNT and YYREEE (reference sequence).

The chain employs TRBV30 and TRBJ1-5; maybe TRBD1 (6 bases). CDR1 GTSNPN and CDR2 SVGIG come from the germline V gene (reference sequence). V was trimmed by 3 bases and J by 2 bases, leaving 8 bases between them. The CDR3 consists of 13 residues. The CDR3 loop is CAWSRQGNQPQHF. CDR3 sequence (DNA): TGTGCCTGGAGCCGACAGGGCAATCAGCCCCAGCATTTT.

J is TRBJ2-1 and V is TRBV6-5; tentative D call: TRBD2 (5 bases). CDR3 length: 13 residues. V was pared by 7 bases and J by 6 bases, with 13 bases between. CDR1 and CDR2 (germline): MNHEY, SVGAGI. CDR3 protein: CASTEYGSNEQFF. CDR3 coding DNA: TGTGCCAGCACCGAGTATGGGAGCAATGAGCAGTTCTTC.

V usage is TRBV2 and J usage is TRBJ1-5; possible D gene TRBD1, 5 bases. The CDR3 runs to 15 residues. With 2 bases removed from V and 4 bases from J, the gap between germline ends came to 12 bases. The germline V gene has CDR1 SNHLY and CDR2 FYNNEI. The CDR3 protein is CASSEWWGGNQPQHF. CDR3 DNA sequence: TGTGCCAGCAGTGAATGGTGGGGGGGGAATCAGCCCCAGCATTTT.

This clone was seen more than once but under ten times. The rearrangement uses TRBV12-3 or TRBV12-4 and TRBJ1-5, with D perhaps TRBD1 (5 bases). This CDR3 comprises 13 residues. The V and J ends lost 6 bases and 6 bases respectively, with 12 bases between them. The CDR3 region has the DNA TGTGCCAGCAGGCCTGGGGGGTTTCAGCCCCAGCATTTT. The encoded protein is CASRPGGFQPQHF.

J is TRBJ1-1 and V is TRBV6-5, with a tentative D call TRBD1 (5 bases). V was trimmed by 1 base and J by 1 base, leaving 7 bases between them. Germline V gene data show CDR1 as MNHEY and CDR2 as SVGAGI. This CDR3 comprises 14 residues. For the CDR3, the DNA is TGTGCCAGCAGTTACTTGGGGGGGAACACTGAAGCTTTCTTT. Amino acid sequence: CASSYLGGNTEAFF.